These 27 T cell receptor beta chains came from one sample sequenced in a study of blood T cell repertoires in COVID-19 (dated by TCRdb to about 2020). Library generation was performed with the immunoSEQ multiplex PCR assay. TCRdb limited this immuneACCESS table to in-frame rearrangements with V and J called. A share of clones is missing; checked studies link under half to unresolved V genes, and the rest is unexplained. For this sample the table gives about 180,000 clones, of which 70% to 90% were detected only once. Clones ranked in the top ten supply more than 8% of the sample. The sample taken for sequencing was peripheral blood. Receptor source: a woman older than 75 with acute or convalescent COVID-19.

V gene TRBV11-3 combines with J gene TRBJ2-5, with 8 bases that match TRBD2. V was pared by 5 bases and J by 10 bases, with 9 bases of the junction left unmatched. The germline V gene encodes CDR1 SGHNT and CDR2 YENEEA. This CDR3 comprises 13 residues. CDR3 protein: CASSIGAGANQYF. The CDR3 DNA follows: TGTGCCAGCAGCATAGGAGCGGGGGCGAACCAGTACTTC. Looking up the rest from reference TRBV11-3 and TRBJ2-5 gives the full variable domain: EAGVVQSPRYKIIEKKQPVAFWCNPISGHNTLYWYLQNLGQGPELLIRYENEEAVDDSQLPKDRFSAERLKGVDSTLKIQPAELGDSAVYLCASSIGAGANQYFGPGTRLLVL.

The rearrangement joins TRBV5-1 to TRBJ2-3; 7 bases match TRBD1. With 4 bases clipped from V and 2 bases from J, the junction kept 10 bases outside the gene matches. Per germline, CDR1 SGHRS and CDR2 YFSETQ. The CDR3 totals 16 residues. The DNA for the CDR3 is TGCGCCAGCAGCGCATCACAGGGGCCCCCCACAGATACGCAGTATTTT. Its protein is CASSASQGPPTDTQYF.

The rearrangement joins TRBV6-1 to TRBJ2-1, with TRBD1 identical over 9 bases. Per the germline V gene, CDR1 is MNHNS and CDR2 is SASEGT. The trim removed 3 bases at V and 7 bases at J, leaving 10 bases unmatched. The length of the CDR3 is 16 residues. The CDR3: CASSESKGQGTNEQFF. Here the CDR3 DNA reads TGTGCCAGCAGTGAGAGTAAGGGACAGGGAACAAATGAGCAGTTCTTC.

The chain recombines TRBV29-1 with TRBJ1-5; TRBD1 is a possible D gene (6 bases). The CDR3 loop spans 12 amino acids. Trimming pared 1 base from V and 11 bases from J, leaving 12 bases between. Germline V gene sequence: CDR1 SQVTM, CDR2 ANQGSEA. The CDR3 region is CSVEAAGESQHF. The CDR3 nucleotides read TGCAGCGTTGAAGCGGCAGGGGAGTCCCAGCATTTT.

This chain uses TRBV6-5 with TRBJ2-1, with D maybe TRBD2 (6 bases). V lost 6 bases, J lost 9 bases, and 12 bases lay in between. The CDR3 is 12 residues long. Germline V lookup: CDR1 MNHEY, CDR2 SVGAGI. This chain's CDR3 is CASREGTGEQFF. CDR3 in DNA: TGTGCCAGCAGGGAGGGGACCGGTGAGCAGTTCTTC.

The chain joins TRBV3-1 (or the pseudogene TRBV3-2) to TRBJ1-2; D possibly corresponds to TRBD1 (6 bases). Per germline, CDR1 LGHDT and CDR2 YNNKEL (reference sequence). The CDR3 has 13 residues. The ends were cut back, 1 base at V and 5 bases at J, with 8 bases in the middle. Here the CDR3 reads CASSQVRGYGYTF. The CDR3 nucleotides are TGTGCCAGCAGCCAAGTAAGGGGGTATGGCTACACCTTC.

V usage is TRBV9 and J usage is TRBJ2-1; 9 positions match TRBD2. This CDR3 spans 14 amino acids. With V trimmed by 2 bases and J by 7 bases, 4 bases remained unmatched. Germline assignment: CDR1 SGDLS and CDR2 YYNGEE. The chain's CDR3 is CASSVKAGGNEQFF. DNA for the CDR3: TGTGCCAGCAGCGTCAAAGCGGGGGGAAATGAGCAGTTCTTC.

This chain links TRBV6-5 with TRBJ2-7, with 7 positions matching TRBD2. CDR3 length: 13 amino acids. The germline V gene encodes CDR1 MNHEY and CDR2 SVGAGI. After removal of 0 bases from V and 5 bases from J, the junction contained 1 base not matched to a gene. For the CDR3, the DNA is TGTGCCAGCAGTTACTCGAGCGGGGACGAGCAGTACTTC. Translating gives CASSYSSGDEQYF.

The chain employs TRBV7-2 and TRBJ2-1, with 7 nucleotides matching TRBD1. V dropped 6 bases and J dropped 0; count of bases not matched to a gene: 8. Germline V gene lookup returns CDR1 SGHTA and CDR2 FQGNSA. This CDR3 contains 16 residues. The chain's CDR3 is CASSSRTGSSYNEQFF. The CDR3 nucleotides read TGTGCCAGCAGTTCTCGGACAGGCAGCTCCTACAATGAGCAGTTCTTC.

The V call is TRBV10-1, the J call TRBJ2-7; TRBD1 matches 7 bases. This CDR3 contains 13 residues. CDR1 WNHNN and CDR2 SYGVQD come from the germline V gene (reference sequence). V trimming: 5 bases; J trimming: 4 bases; junction bases outside the gene matches: 5. This CDR3 reads CASSPGTAYEQYF. CDR3 DNA sequence: TGCGCCAGCAGTCCCGGGACAGCTTACGAGCAGTACTTC.

This sequence joins TRBV14 and TRBJ2-2; D not certain. V dropped 4 bases and J dropped 4 bases, with 13 bases sitting between them. This CDR3 has 15 residues. CDR1 and CDR2 (germline): SGHDN, FVKESK. The CDR3 DNA reads as TGTGCCAGCAGCCCCCATAGACGAGGCACCGGGGAGCTGTTTTTT. Translating gives CASSPHRRGTGELFF.

This clone has a handful of counts. V and J are TRBV18 and TRBJ2-5; 12 bases are shared with TRBD2. The CDR3 length is 15 residues. Looked up from germline, CDR1 is KGHSH and CDR2 is LQKENI. Germline trimming cut 3 bases from V and 3 bases from J; bases unmatched to any gene: 2. The DNA for the CDR3 is TGTGCCAGCTCACCGTGGACTAGCGGGGAAGAGACCCAGTACTTC. Its protein product is CASSPWTSGEETQYF. The whole variable domain, filled in from reference TRBV18 and TRBJ2-5, reads NAGVMQNPRHLVRRRGQEARLRCSPMKGHSHVYWYRQLPEEGLKFMVYLQKENIIDESGMPKERFSAEFPKEGPSILRIQQVVRGDSAAYFCASSPWTSGEETQYFGPGTRLLVL.

To note about this clone: Other DNA sequences in the same sample also yield this CDR3. The chain carries TRBV3-1 (or the pseudogene TRBV3-2) and TRBJ2-3; tentative D call: TRBD2 (6 bases). The CDR3 is 14 residues long. From germline, CDR1 is LGHDT and CDR2 YNNKEL (reference sequence). Trimming shortened V by 0 bases and J by 3 bases, and 7 bases separated the two germline ends. Written as DNA, the CDR3 is TGTGCCAGCAGCCAAGAGGGGAGGACAGATACGCAGTATTTT. Translating it yields CASSQEGRTDTQYF.

The chain joins TRBV3-1 (or the pseudogene TRBV3-2) to TRBJ2-6; perhaps TRBD1 as D (5 bases). This CDR3 is 16 amino acids long. Trimming pared 4 bases from V and 0 bases from J, leaving 10 bases between. CDR1 is LGHDT and CDR2 is YNNKEL in the germline V gene (reference sequence). The CDR3 coding sequence is TGTGCCAGCAGCCCCGGACACTTCTCTGGGGCCAACGTCCTGACTTTC. Residues: CASSPGHFSGANVLTF.

This clone was seen once. The CDR3 nucleotides are TGCGCCAGCAGAAATTCGGGGGGGCCGAACACCGGGGAGCTGTTTTTT. Amino acids: CASRNSGGPNTGELFF. The chain has TRBV4-3 and TRBJ2-2; 8 bases map to TRBD2. V lost 6 bases and J lost 0; bases outside the gene matches: 6. The germline V gene encodes CDR1 LGHNA and CDR2 YSLEER. This CDR3 has 16 residues.

The rearrangement joins TRBV19 to TRBJ1-6; D unresolved. Trimming stripped 5 bases from V and 9 bases from J, with 14 bases between. CDR1 LNHDA and CDR2 SQIVND come from the germline V gene (reference sequence). The length of the CDR3 is 14 residues. As DNA, the CDR3 is TGTGCCAGTAGTCATAGAGGGATTCGTTCACCCCTCCACTTT. Translating gives CASSHRGIRSPLHF.

The rearrangement links TRBV11-1 to TRBJ2-5; D ambiguous. The CDR3 length is 13 residues. Germline loops: CDR1 SGHAT, CDR2 FQDESV (reference sequence). Trimming shortened V by 5 bases and J by 5 bases, and 12 bases separated the two germline ends. CDR3 nucleotides: TGTGCCAGCAGCCGAGCCCCCACTGAGACCCAGTACTTC. Translated, it gives CASSRAPTETQYF.

The rearrangement joins TRBV18 to TRBJ2-7, with D possibly TRBD1 on 6 matching bases. Germline lookup yields CDR1 KGHSH and CDR2 LQKENI. The CDR3 runs 16 residues. Trimming shortened V by 3 bases and J by 3 bases, and 18 bases separated the two germline ends. The CDR3 loop is CASSPPGQRGIYEQYF. The DNA of the CDR3 is TGTGCCAGCTCACCTCCGGGACAACGAGGAATCTACGAGCAGTACTTC.

CDR3 sequence reads: CSVGGNSNQPQHF. The CDR3 region has the DNA TGCAGCGTTGGAGGAAATAGCAATCAGCCCCAGCATTTT. The J gene is TRBJ1-5, the V gene TRBV29-1, with D hard to call. The V end lost 4 bases, the J end lost 0 bases, and 7 bases lay between the germline ends. The germline V gene has CDR1 SQVTM and CDR2 ANQGSEA. The CDR3 loop spans 13 amino acids.

V gene TRBV14 combines with J gene TRBJ1-1; D is possibly TRBD1 (5 bases). V dropped 2 bases and J dropped 6 bases, with 16 bases sitting between them. The CDR3 is made up of 15 amino acids. Germline-derived CDR1 and CDR2 are SGHDN and FVKESK. The CDR3 loop reads CASSQTGVVISEAFF. CDR3 nucleotide sequence: TGTGCCAGCAGCCAAACGGGGGTGGTGATTTCTGAAGCTTTCTTT.

This chain uses TRBV25-1 with TRBJ1-1; D ambiguous. The CDR3 sequence is 13 residues long. Between the trimmed V and J ends, which lost 5 bases and 5 bases, there was a span of 12 bases. Looked up from germline, CDR1 is MGHDK and CDR2 is SYGVNS. The CDR3 coding sequence is TGTGCCAGCAGTAGCGCGGGTTCGACTGAAGCTTTCTTT. Translating it yields CASSSAGSTEAFF. Full variable domain (remainder filled in from reference TRBV25-1 and TRBJ1-1): EADIYQTPRYLVIGTGKKITLECSQTMGHDKMYWYQQDPGMELHLIHYSYGVNSTEKGDLSSESTVSRIRTEHFPLTLESARPSHTSQYLCASSSAGSTEAFFGQGTRLTVV.

The chain carries TRBV21-1 and TRBJ1-2; the table's D call, TRBD1, has no DNA check behind it. TRBV21-1 is designated a pseudogene. The CDR3 length is 17 residues. In DNA form, the CDR3 reads TGTGCCAGCACGGGCTGGGTTTGGCAGGGCTTGTTTTATGGCTACACCTTC. This codes for CASTGWVWQGLFYGYTF.

The chain uses TRBV15 and TRBJ1-4, with D unresolved. The V gene lost 1 base and the J gene lost 5 bases, with 5 bases spanning the gap. The CDR3 has 13 residues. The V gene's germline CDR1 is LNHNV and CDR2 YYDKDF (reference sequence). The CDR3 region has the DNA TGTGCCACCAGCAGAGTGTTAAATGAAAAACTGTTTTTT. Translation: CATSRVLNEKLFF.

This sequence joins TRBV7-6 and TRBJ1-6; 8 bases fit TRBD1. V shed 2 bases and J 7 bases; nucleotides not matched to a gene: 10. This CDR3 is built from 17 residues. Germline CDR1 SGHVS, CDR2 FNYEAQ. As DNA, the CDR3 is TGTGCCAGCAGCTTATCCCCAGGGGGCCTTGGAAATTCACCCCTCCACTTT. Translated: CASSLSPGGLGNSPLHF.

The chain has TRBV4-3 and TRBJ1-6, with 10 bases identical to TRBD1. V lost 0 bases, J lost 9 bases, and 2 bases stayed unmatched. Germline CDR1 is LGHNA and CDR2 is YSLEER. The length of the CDR3 is 15 residues. For the CDR3, the DNA is TGCGCCAGCAGCCAAGACCGGGACAGGGGTTCACCCCTCCACTTT. It encodes CASSQDRDRGSPLHF.

The chain employs TRBV6-2 or TRBV6-3 and TRBJ2-3, with D tentatively TRBD2 (5 bases). V gave up 6 bases and J gave up 2 bases, with 15 bases separating them. This CDR3 is 15 amino acids long. Germline values: CDR1 MNHEY, CDR2 SVGEGT. CDR3: CASSSGETNTDTQYF. The CDR3 DNA follows: TGTGCCAGCAGCTCCGGGGAGACTAACACAGATACGCAGTATTTT.

The chain is built from TRBV4-2 and TRBJ1-2, with a possible D match to TRBD1 (5 bases). The CDR3 totals 15 residues. Trimming stripped 0 bases from V and 5 bases from J, with 13 bases between. Per germline, CDR1 LGHNA and CDR2 YNFKEQ. The chain's CDR3 is CASSQEGGDQYGYTF. The CDR3, as DNA: TGTGCCAGCAGCCAAGAAGGAGGGGATCAATATGGCTACACCTTC.